This paragraph reports one T cell receptor (beta chain). Its target antigen remains unknown. No base quality information exists; no much larger clone differs at one position. Other DNA sequences in this sample translate to the same CDR3. The sample belongs to a study of OX40 agonist ivuxolimab in advanced cancers. Describing the broader study: Ivuxolimab was a fully human IgG2 agonistic monoclonal antibody targeting the costimulatory receptor OX40 (CD134). Intravenous ivuxolimab was administered to patients every 2 weeks at six dose levels: 0.01, 0.1, 0.3, 1.5, 3 and 10 mg/kg. Partial responses occurred in three dose-escalation patients, of whom one had hepatocellular carcinoma and two had cutaneous melanoma. Prior anti-PD-1, anti-PD-L1 or anti-CTLA-4 therapy was permitted, and 40% of dose-escalation patients had received checkpoint inhibitors. Among the roughly 54 dose-escalation patients, some 20 had hepatocellular carcinoma, 15 or so melanoma, 9 renal cell carcinoma and 9 head and neck cancer. The point of sequencing TCRbeta in the periphery was to test whether ivuxolimab changed TCR sequence diversity and drove clonal T-cell expansion. A male proportion of 75% to 85% and a mean age of 60 years, ranging from about 20 to 85, were recorded for the dose-escalation cohort. The monotherapy dose-escalation portion (N ≈ 52 patients) of the phase I ivuxolimab trial is reported in the paper. Study-wide findings and limitations: After ivuxolimab, expanded clones were on average more numerous among CD8+ T cells than among CD4+ T cells. Clonal expansion of both CD4+ and CD8+ blood T cells was observed from baseline to week 6 at doses 0.1 to 3.0 mg/kg. Low levels of normalized T-cell clonal expansion were also seen in some patients who did not respond. In the 0.1-3.0 mg/kg groups, partial responders were among the patients with the lowest normalized peripheral clonal expansion, particularly in CD8+ T cells. The antigen specificity of the peripheral T cells that underwent clonal expansion was not determined.

Patients with autoimmune disease history or receiving systemic immunosuppression were excluded from the trial. In every dose cohort, peripheral blood was drawn for TCR sequencing at baseline, cycle 4 day 1, and cycle 7 day 1. Samples were obtained from an open-label, multicenter, first-in-human phase I dose-escalation trial of ivuxolimab. The trial enrolled adults with locally advanced or metastatic head and neck squamous cell, hepatocellular, melanoma or renal cell carcinoma. Before TCR sequencing, CD4+ T cells and CD8+ T cells were sorted from peripheral blood as separate populations. For sequencing of the TCRbeta CDR3 region, genomic DNA was extracted from the sorted cells. The immunoSEQ Assay was used to sequence the TCRbeta CDR3 regions. This is the immuneACCESS table as TCRdb keeps it, with only in-frame sequences that have V and J called. A part of the clones is gone; compared with another copy, unresolved V genes explain less than half, and the rest is unexplained. This sample is represented by 84,000 or so clones; around nine tenths of them were singletons. About 0.45% of the sample is in the top ten clones.

The germline V gene provides CDR1 SGHDT and CDR2 YYEEEE. From the cysteine up to the phenylalanine, the CDR3 has a length of 13 residues. The entry retains the CDR3 DNA only, 39 bases that are in frame from base 1. V is clipped by 1 base and J by 2 bases, and the sequence between their germline boundaries is 6 bases long. The sequence came from an adult with an advanced solid tumor such as melanoma, head and neck, liver or kidney cancer. This specimen was CD4+ or CD8+ T cells sorted from blood, taken in a trial of the OX40 agonist ivuxolimab. The rearrangement joined TRBV5-6 to TRBJ1-1, with no D gene named confidently. The sequenced DNA is TGTGCCAGCAGCTTGAGCCCCAACACTGAAGCTTTCTTT. It codes for CASSLSPNTEAFF.